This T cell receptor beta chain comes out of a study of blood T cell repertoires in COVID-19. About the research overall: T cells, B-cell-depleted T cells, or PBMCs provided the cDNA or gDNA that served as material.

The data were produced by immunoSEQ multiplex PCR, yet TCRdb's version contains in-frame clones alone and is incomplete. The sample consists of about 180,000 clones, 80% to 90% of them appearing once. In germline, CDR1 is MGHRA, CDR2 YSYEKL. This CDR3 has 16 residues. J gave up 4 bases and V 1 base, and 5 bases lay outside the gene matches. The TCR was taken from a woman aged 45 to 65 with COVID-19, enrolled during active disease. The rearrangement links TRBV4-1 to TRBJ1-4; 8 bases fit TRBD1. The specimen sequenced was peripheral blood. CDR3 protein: CASSQGTGFDNEKLFF. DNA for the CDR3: TGCGCCAGCAGCCAAGGGACAGGGTTTGATAATGAAAAACTGTTTTTT.